Detailed here is one TCR beta chain. Its antigen is as yet unknown. This sample stems from a study of radiotherapy plus CTLA-4 blockade in lung cancer. Study-level information: Objective responses were seen in around 17% of patients, disease control in more than 30%.

The germline gives CDR1 SGHTS, CDR2 YDEGEE. The CDR3 spans 13 residues. V lost 9 bases, J lost 0 bases, and 6 bases stayed unmatched. Patients with chemo-refractory metastatic non-small-cell lung cancer received focal radiation plus CTLA-4 blockade with ipilimumab. The protocol was immunoSEQ multiplex PCR, while the TCRdb copy is restricted to in-frame clones and leaves out a portion. The table lists tens of thousands of clones, 65% to 85% of them singletons. Study-level points and caveats: Radiotherapy with ipilimumab was followed by blood expansion of tumor-derived clones. How blood T cell clones changed early, along with interferon-beta, reportedly forecast response best.

This clonotype was sampled from a human donor with non-small cell lung cancer whose response to radiotherapy plus ipilimumab could not be evaluated. The V and J genes are TRBV5-8 and TRBJ2-7; 7 bases match TRBD1. This specimen consisted of peripheral blood, obtained from a patient treated with radiotherapy plus ipilimumab. CDR3: CAIRGQSSYEQYF. CDR3 nucleotides: TGTGCCATCAGGGGACAGAGCTCCTACGAGCAGTACTTC. Full variable domain (rest looked up from reference TRBV5-8 and TRBJ2-7): EAGVTQSPTHLIKTRGQQATLRCSPISGHTSVYWYQQALGLGLQFLLWYDEGEERNRGNFPPRFSGRQFPNYSSELNVNALELEDSALYLCAIRGQSSYEQYFGPGTRLTVT.